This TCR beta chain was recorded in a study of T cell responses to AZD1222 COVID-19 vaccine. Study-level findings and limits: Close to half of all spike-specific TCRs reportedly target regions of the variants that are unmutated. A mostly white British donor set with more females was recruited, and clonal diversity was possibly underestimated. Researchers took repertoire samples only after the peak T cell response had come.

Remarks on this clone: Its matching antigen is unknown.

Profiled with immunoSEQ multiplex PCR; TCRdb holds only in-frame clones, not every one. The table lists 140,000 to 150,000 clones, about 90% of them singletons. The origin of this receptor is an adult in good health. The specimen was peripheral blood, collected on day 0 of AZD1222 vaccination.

The CDR3 loop is CASSQRGFQSSPLHF. The CDR3 nucleotides read TGTGCCAGCAGCCAACGTGGTTTTCAGAGTTCACCCCTCCACTTT. The chain links TRBV14 to TRBJ1-6; D not resolved. The CDR3 has 15 amino acids. Trimming left V 2 bases short and J 9 bases short, with 14 bases between. CDR1 and CDR2 from the germline V gene are SGHDN and FVKESK.